The 21 T cell receptor beta chains below come from one sample, sequenced in a study of blood T cells in healthy people across ages. A second 7 to 11 cycle PCR used barcoded and J-beta primers. TCRdb analysed the 5' RACE reads with MiXCR anew, one entry per CDR3 protein. The table has just under 550,000 distinct CDR3 sequences, around 24% seen once. The same data also went into a second study, on T cells of mothers and their children.

The sequencing sample was made of blood. These receptors were collected from a boy younger than 18 in good health.

The rearrangement uses TRBV7-6 and TRBJ1-1; 7 nucleotides match TRBD1. This CDR3 is 15 amino acids long. J was trimmed by 4 bases and V by 0 bases; bases with no gene match: 5. Per the germline V gene, CDR1 is SGHVS and CDR2 is FNYEAQ. The CDR3 loop is CASSLAQGGGTEAFF. The CDR3 bases are TGTGCCAGCAGCTTAGCCCAGGGGGGGGGCACTGAAGCTTTCTTT. Full variable domain (remainder filled in from reference TRBV7-6 and TRBJ1-1): GAGVSQSPRYKVTKRGQDVALRCDPISGHVSLYWYRQALGQGPEFLTYFNYEAQQDKSGLPNDRFSAERPEGSISTLTIQRTEQRDSAMYRCASSLAQGGGTEAFFGQGTRLTVV.

V gene TRBV9 combines with J gene TRBJ1-5; TRBD1 aligns across 7 bases. Looked up from germline, CDR1 is SGDLS and CDR2 is YYNGEE. The V segment lost 4 bases and the J segment 2 bases; nucleotides outside the gene matches: 6. This CDR3 has 15 amino acids. Written as DNA, the CDR3 is TGTGCCAGCAGCCCGACAGGGTTTGGCAATCAGCCCCAGCATTTT. Translated, it gives CASSPTGFGNQPQHF.

This clonotype appeared many times. The rearrangement uses TRBV13 and TRBJ1-4; 8 positions agree with TRBD1. J was trimmed by 8 bases and V by 5 bases; bases with no gene match: 7. CDR3 length: 14 residues. Germline loops: CDR1 PRHDT, CDR2 FYEKMQ (reference sequence). The CDR3 DNA follows: TGTGCCAGCAGCCGCGGCAGGGGGCGCGAAAAACTGTTTTTT. Translating it yields CASSRGRGREKLFF.

A few counts support this clonotype. The chain links TRBV20-1 to TRBJ1-5; D is undetermined. CDR3 length equals 17 residues. V dropped 3 bases and J dropped 3 bases, with 21 bases sitting between them. The germline CDR1 and CDR2 sequences are DFQATT and SNEGSKA (reference sequence). CDR3 bases: TGCAGTGCTAGTGCCGGTCCCAGGAGGATAGACAATCAGCCCCAGCATTTT. This encodes CSASAGPRRIDNQPQHF.

The chain uses TRBV7-9 and TRBJ2-5; D unclear. The CDR3 contains 13 residues. Trimming stripped 5 bases from V and 3 bases from J, with 10 bases between. Germline V gene lookup returns CDR1 SEHNR and CDR2 FQNEAQ (reference sequence). The CDR3 protein is CASSPPSKETQYF. The CDR3, as DNA: TGTGCCAGCAGCCCGCCCTCCAAAGAGACCCAGTACTTC.

This clonotype has at least ten counts. The chain recombines TRBV6-4 with TRBJ2-2; D possibly corresponds to TRBD1 (6 bases). Germline CDR1 is MRHNA and CDR2 is SNTAGT. Trimming pared 2 bases from V and 6 bases from J, leaving 7 bases between. The CDR3 length is 13 residues. The CDR3 region has the DNA TGTGCCAGCAGTGACGGGGGCGCCGGGGAGCTGTTTTTT. Amino acids: CASSDGGAGELFF.

This clonotype was observed a few times. J is TRBJ2-3 and V is TRBV5-1; D uncertain. CDR3 length: 13 amino acids. CDR1 is SGHRS and CDR2 is YFSETQ in the germline V gene. Trimming took 5 bases from V and 2 from J, leaving 9 bases between them. CDR3 protein: CASSSAATDTQYF. The CDR3 nucleotides are TGCGCCAGCAGTTCGGCAGCCACAGATACGCAGTATTTT.

This clonotype was recorded many times. The chain is built from TRBV28 and TRBJ2-1; 10 nucleotides agree with TRBD2. Trimming at V came to 3 bases and at J to 7 bases, leaving 21 bases not matched to a gene. CDR3 length equals 20 residues. CDR1 is MDHEN, CDR2 SYDVKM, per germline. For the CDR3, the DNA is TGTGCCAGCAGTTTTGACACCCCAAACCCAGCGGGGGGGTGGGCAAATGAGCAGTTCTTC. Its protein product is CASSFDTPNPAGGWANEQFF.

This clonotype was observed a handful of times. V is TRBV27 and J is TRBJ2-1; 7 bases match TRBD2. The CDR3 extends over 14 amino acids. V lost 4 bases, J lost 5 bases, and 5 bases stayed unmatched. Germline V CDR1 and CDR2: MNHEY, SMNVEV (reference sequence). The CDR3: CASSSASGNNEQFF. CDR3 in DNA: TGTGCCAGCAGTTCGGCTAGCGGCAACAATGAGCAGTTCTTC.

This clonotype was observed a handful of times. V usage is TRBV7-9 and J usage is TRBJ1-2, with D possibly matching TRBD1 (5 bases). This CDR3 is 14 amino acids long. V was clipped by 5 bases and J by 8 bases, with 18 bases between them. Per the germline V gene, CDR1 is SEHNR and CDR2 is FQNEAQ (reference sequence). CDR3 loop: CASSTTTGDLGYTF. DNA for the CDR3: TGTGCCAGCAGCACGACTACAGGAGACCTAGGCTACACCTTC.

The table lists this clonotype with a few counts. The chain uses TRBV7-3 and TRBJ2-1, with TRBD1 as a possible D gene (6 bases). Per the germline V gene, CDR1 is SGHTA and CDR2 is FQGTGA. The ends were cut back, 6 bases at V and 4 bases at J, with 16 bases in the middle. The CDR3 loop spans 15 amino acids. The CDR3 nucleotides read TGTGCCAGCAGTTCGGGACGGGACACTTACAATGAGCAGTTCTTC. Translating gives CASSSGRDTYNEQFF. Complete variable domain (other parts from reference TRBV7-3 and TRBJ2-1): GAGVSQTPSNKVTEKGKYVELRCDPISGHTALYWYRQSLGQGPEFLIYFQGTGAADDSGLPNDRFFAVRPEGSVSTLKIQRTERGDSAVYLCASSSGRDTYNEQFFGPGTRLTVL.

This clonotype was counted many times. The J gene is TRBJ2-2, the V gene TRBV5-1; D may match TRBD1 or TRBD2 (5 bases each). The CDR3 totals 16 residues. The V gene's germline CDR1 is SGHRS and CDR2 YFSETQ. Trimming cost V 0 bases and J 5 bases, with 14 bases left between them. The CDR3, as DNA: TGCGCCAGCAGCTTGGAGGGGACCTCAGGGACCGGGGAGCTGTTTTTT. Its translation is CASSLEGTSGTGELFF.

In this sample, this clonotype turned up a few times. The chain's CDR3 is CASSLERHEKLFF. The CDR3 DNA follows: TGCGCCAGCAGCTTGGAGCGACATGAAAAACTGTTTTTT. The V gene is TRBV5-1, the J gene TRBJ1-4; no reliable D call. Per the germline V gene, CDR1 is SGHRS and CDR2 is YFSETQ. The CDR3 is made up of 13 amino acids. The germline V and J ends were trimmed by 0 bases and 6 bases, with 6 bases remaining between them.

The rearrangement joins TRBV28 to TRBJ2-1; D possibly matches TRBD1 or TRBD2 (6 bases each). The germline gives CDR1 MDHEN, CDR2 SYDVKM. Trimming pared 2 bases from V and 5 bases from J, leaving 13 bases between. This CDR3 is built from 15 residues. Here the CDR3 DNA reads TGTGCCAGCAGTTTAGCCCGGGGGCGGAACAATGAGCAGTTCTTC. Translating it yields CASSLARGRNNEQFF.

This clonotype was observed a handful of times. This sequence joins TRBV19 and TRBJ2-3; D is uncertain. The CDR3 covers 14 residues. The germline CDR1 and CDR2 sequences are LNHDA and SQIVND (reference sequence). With 4 bases removed from V and 4 bases from J, the gap between germline ends came to 12 bases. CDR3 protein: CASSTGSAADTQYF. Written as DNA, the CDR3 is TGTGCCAGTAGTACGGGCAGCGCTGCAGATACGCAGTATTTT.

This clonotype was recorded a few times. This CDR3 is CASSQRAPLAGQETQYF. The CDR3, as DNA: TGTGCCAGCAGCCAAAGGGCCCCCCTAGCGGGGCAAGAGACCCAGTACTTC. J is TRBJ2-5 and V is TRBV3-1; TRBD2 aligns across 9 bases. The CDR3 is made up of 17 amino acids. In germline, CDR1 is LGHDT, CDR2 YNNKEL (reference sequence). V lost 2 bases, J lost 2 bases, and 9 bases stayed unmatched.

This clonotype appeared a few times. The J gene is TRBJ2-5, the V gene TRBV5-1, with D hard to call. The end of the DNA is better explained by TRBJ2-1, so the J call may be wrong. CDR1 and CDR2 from the germline V gene are SGHRS and YFSETQ. The CDR3 consists of 14 residues. CDR3 coding DNA: TGCGCCAGCAGGAGCAGACGAGAAAACAATGAGCAGTTCTTC. As protein: CASRSRRENNEQFF.

V is TRBV4-3 and J is TRBJ1-1, with 7 bases fitting TRBD1. With V trimmed by 0 bases and J by 5 bases, 9 bases remained unmatched. The CDR3 runs 16 residues. Looked up from germline, CDR1 is LGHNA and CDR2 is YSLEER. This CDR3 reads CASSQESGTVPTEAFF. CDR3 coding DNA: TGCGCCAGCAGCCAAGAAAGTGGGACAGTACCGACTGAAGCTTTCTTT.

The sample holds a few counts of this clonotype. V gene TRBV2 combines with J gene TRBJ2-5; TRBD2 agrees at 11 bases. The assigned J gene may be wrong: the sequence end matches TRBJ2-1 better. There are 14 residues in the CDR3. Germline lookup yields CDR1 SNHLY and CDR2 FYNNEI. In DNA form, the CDR3 reads TGTGCCAGCATAGCGGGGGGGCCGGGTAATGAGCAGTTCTTC. It yields the protein CASIAGGPGNEQFF.

CDR3 sequence (DNA): TGCAGTGCTAGGGGCAGGCCGGTTGGCTACACCTTC. Translated, it gives CSARGRPVGYTF. V and J are TRBV20-1 and TRBJ1-2; D is unclear. V was cut by 3 bases and J by 7 bases, with 12 bases left in between. CDR3 length: 12 amino acids. Germline V gene sequence: CDR1 DFQATT, CDR2 SNEGSKA (reference sequence).

This clonotype has only a few counts. The V gene is TRBV4-1, the J gene TRBJ2-5; a possible D gene is TRBD1 (7 bases). Germline values: CDR1 MGHRA, CDR2 YSYEKL. The V and J ends lost 1 base and 2 bases respectively, with 14 bases between them. The CDR3 covers 16 residues. CDR3 in amino acids: CASSQGETGRQETQYF. CDR3 in DNA: TGCGCCAGCAGCCAAGGGGAGACAGGGAGGCAAGAGACCCAGTACTTC.